The entry that follows covers one T cell receptor (beta chain) sequence. This record comes from a study of T cell repertoires in cytomegalovirus infection. In TCRdb, the reads were re-called with MiXCR into one record per CDR3 protein. The data show 200,000 to 250,000 distinct CDR3 sequences, approximately 22% seen once. Germline V gene data show CDR1 as MNHNY and CDR2 as SVGAGI (reference sequence). V was shortened by 2 bases and J by 4 bases, with 12 bases between the two germline ends. The CDR3 has 15 residues. The V and J genes are TRBV6-6 and TRBJ1-5, with no clear D. The sequenced material came from CD8+ T cells from PBMCs. This clonotype was obtained from a human donor in good health (CMV status not recorded). Some clones in this sample may be carry-over from other donors' samples. In nucleotides, the CDR3 is TGTGCCAGCAGTTACAGTGGGGAATTAAATCAGCCCCAGCATTTT. It is translated as CASSYSGELNQPQHF.